This T cell receptor beta chain was sequenced in a study of T cell changes during pregnancy in multiple sclerosis. Trimming cost V 1 base and J 6 bases; bases outside gene matches: 2. The CDR3 covers 13 residues. Germline V CDR1 and CDR2: SGHAT, FQNNGV. The protocol was immunoSEQ multiplex PCR, while the TCRdb copy is restricted to in-frame clones and leaves out a portion. The table shows tens of thousands of clones, with 91% occurring only once. Sequenced here: CD8+ T cells from peripheral blood mononuclear cells, sampled in the second trimester of pregnancy. The rearrangement links TRBV11-2 to TRBJ1-2; 7 bases map to TRBD1. The clonotype comes from a female donor with multiple sclerosis, enrolled in a pregnancy study. For the CDR3, the DNA is TGTGCCAGCAGCTTAGGACAGGGAAATGGCTACACCTTC. This sequence encodes CASSLGQGNGYTF.